This T cell receptor beta chain derives from a study of blood T cells in healthy people across ages. A second PCR of 7 to 11 cycles used a sample-barcoded 5' primer and a J-beta primer mix. TCRdb fed the 5' RACE reads into MiXCR, producing one record per CDR3 protein. This sample has some 940,000 distinct CDR3 sequences, with about 27% found just once. Germline CDR1 reads SGHRS; CDR2 reads YFSETQ. Trimming pared 4 bases from V and 2 bases from J, leaving 9 bases between. The CDR3 has 13 residues. In this sample, this clonotype turned up many times. A further study also used this sample, focusing on T cells of mothers and their children.

The sequence came from a middle-aged woman in good health. Source material: blood. This chain uses TRBV5-1 with TRBJ1-1; no clear D gene. The CDR3 nucleotides are TGCGCCAGCAGCACTATACCTAACACTGAAGCTTTCTTT. Protein: CASSTIPNTEAFF.